The 13 T cell receptor beta chains presented below share a single source sample, sequenced in a study of cytomegalovirus exposure and HLA in healthy donors. Profiling relied on immunoSEQ multiplex PCR, and the TCRdb table lists in-frame clones only, not all of them. The sample records tens of thousands of clones, roughly 89% being singletons. The sequencing input was PBMCs. Source of these receptors: a woman between 18 and 30 years old in good health and CMV-seropositive.

In this sample, this clone turned up a few times. The chain carries TRBV10-3 and TRBJ2-7; weak D call: TRBD1 (5 bases). Germline V gene lookup returns CDR1 ENHRY and CDR2 SYGVKD. The CDR3 sequence is 13 residues long. Trimming removed 2 bases at V and 6 bases at J, with 11 bases between. The CDR3 DNA reads TGTGCCATCAGTGAGACCAGGGAAGGCGAGCAGTACTTC. Protein product: CAISETREGEQYF.

This clone has a count of ten or more. The rearrangement links TRBV7-9 to TRBJ1-1, with 9 positions matching TRBD1. V lost 4 bases to trimming and J lost 0 bases; unmatched junction nucleotides: 15. The CDR3 is 19 residues long. The germline V gene has CDR1 SEHNR and CDR2 FQNEAQ (reference sequence). This CDR3 is CASSYVPGQGVAMNTEAFF. CDR3 nucleotides: TGTGCCAGCAGCTACGTCCCGGGACAGGGTGTCGCTATGAACACTGAAGCTTTCTTT.

This chain uses TRBV23-1 with TRBJ2-2, with D possibly being TRBD1 (11 bases). TRBV23-1 is an ORF, with its function uncertain. This CDR3 comprises 24 residues. The ends were cut back, 2 bases at V and 1 base at J, with 35 bases in the middle. Here the CDR3 reads CASSQPGTGGLKREGEQNTGELFF. The CDR3 DNA follows: TGCGCCAGCAGTCAACCCGGGACAGGGGGTTTGAAGCGGGAGGGAGAACAGAACACCGGGGAGCTGTTTTTT.

J is TRBJ2-7 and V is TRBV19; 7 nucleotides line up with TRBD1. With 11 bases clipped from V and 3 bases from J, the junction kept 10 bases outside the gene matches. This CDR3 is built from 13 residues. Germline assignment: CDR1 LNHDA and CDR2 SQIVND (reference sequence). DNA of the CDR3: TGTGCCGCGTCCCCCTCAGGGGGCTACGAGCAGTACTTC. This gives the protein CAASPSGGYEQYF.

For this clone: Because it lacks the conserved phenylalanine or tryptophan at the end, this CDR3 is likely a read error. The DNA is left out, because the CDR3 cannot be placed on it with certainty; the CDR3 is given as TCRdb lists it. The sample contains more than one DNA sequence encoding this CDR3. The chain carries TRBV9 and TRBJ2-7; the table names TRBD2, a call not compared with the DNA. Germline CDR1 and CDR2: SGDLS and YYNGEE. The CDR3 length equals 8 residues, ends included. The CDR3 here is CASRGGGL.

The rearrangement joins TRBV20-1 to TRBJ2-5, with no clear D. Germline V lookup: CDR1 DFQATT, CDR2 SNEGSKA (reference sequence). The length of the CDR3 is 9 residues. V was pared by 2 bases and J by 7 bases, with 2 bases between. CDR3 protein: CSARRTQYF. CDR3 bases: TGCAGTGCTAGACGGACCCAGTACTTC.

This chain joins TRBV4-3 and TRBJ2-7; 10 nucleotides match TRBD1. The ends lost 4 bases at V and 6 bases at J; junction bases unmatched: 9. This CDR3 region has 15 residues. Germline V lookup: CDR1 LGHNA, CDR2 YSLEER. The chain's CDR3 is CASSPGTGALFEQYF. In DNA form, the CDR3 reads TGCGCCAGCAGCCCCGGGACAGGGGCCCTTTTCGAGCAGTACTTC.

The CDR3 spells CASSSLAGGPYEQYF. CDR3 nucleotides: TGTGCCAGCAGCTCACTAGCGGGAGGGCCCTACGAGCAGTACTTC. V usage is TRBV5-6 and J usage is TRBJ2-7; TRBD2 matches at 13 bases. From germline, CDR1 is SGHDT and CDR2 YYEEEE. The V gene end was trimmed by 3 bases and the J gene end by 2 bases; junction bases not matched to a gene: 2. The CDR3 sequence is 15 residues long.

The genes are TRBV5-4 and TRBJ2-2, with 9 bases lining up with TRBD1. Per the germline V gene, CDR1 is SGHNT and CDR2 is YYREEE (reference sequence). Trimming took 6 bases from V and 2 from J; bases not matched to a gene: 8. The CDR3 consists of 16 residues. This CDR3 reads CASNNPTGGNTGELFF. DNA of the CDR3: TGTGCCAGCAACAACCCCACAGGGGGCAACACCGGGGAGCTGTTTTTT.

The chain couples TRBV2 to TRBJ1-2; D perhaps matches TRBD1 (5 bases). The germline V gene encodes CDR1 SNHLY and CDR2 FYNNEI. CDR3 length: 13 residues. V was trimmed by 1 base and J by 7 bases, leaving 10 bases between them. CDR3 DNA sequence: TGTGCCAGCAGTGAAGGGGGGGAGGGTGGCTACACCTTC. It specifies CASSEGGEGGYTF.

The V gene is TRBV6-1, the J gene TRBJ2-5; tentative D call: TRBD1 (5 bases). The germline V and J ends were trimmed by 9 bases and 4 bases, with 15 bases remaining between them. CDR3 length: 13 residues. The germline V gene has CDR1 MNHNS and CDR2 SASEGT. The CDR3 spells CASRQSLPETQYF. The CDR3 nucleotides are TGTGCCAGTAGACAGTCCTTGCCAGAGACCCAGTACTTC.

The chain is built from TRBV5-4 and TRBJ2-3, with D perhaps TRBD1 (5 bases). Germline CDR1 and CDR2: SGHNT and YYREEE (reference sequence). The CDR3 totals 15 residues. V was pared by 6 bases and J by 0 bases, with 14 bases between. Here the CDR3 DNA reads TGTGCCAGCACCACAGGTTATTCTAGCACAGATACGCAGTATTTT. Protein sequence: CASTTGYSSTDTQYF. The full variable domain, its missing parts supplied by reference TRBV5-4 and TRBJ2-3, is ETGVTQSPTHLIKTRGQQVTLRCSSQSGHNTVSWYQQALGQGPQFIFQYYREEENGRGNFPPRFSGLQFPNYSSELNVNALELDDSALYLCASTTGYSSTDTQYFGPGTRLTVL.

V usage is TRBV9 and J usage is TRBJ2-3; a weak D match, TRBD2 (6 bases). V was pared by 0 bases and J by 5 bases, with 16 bases between. The CDR3 has 16 amino acids. Germline CDR1 and CDR2: SGDLS and YYNGEE. The CDR3, as DNA: TGTGCCAGCAGCGTAGAAGGACTACCCGAGGGAGATACGCAGTATTTT. Protein product: CASSVEGLPEGDTQYF.